A single sample is the source of the 25 T cell receptor beta chains below, sequenced in a study of T cells in localized non-small cell lung cancer. Sequenced by immunoSEQ multiplex PCR; TCRdb stores in-frame clones only, minus some. The sample includes 1,500 or so clones, 20% to 30% of them seen just once. Sequencing used normal lung tissue next to the tumor, obtained before any cancer treatment. The receptors were gathered from a man between 40 and 70 years old with stage II squamous cell lung carcinoma.

This clone appeared a few times. The rearrangement uses TRBV10-2 and TRBJ1-2; a weak D match, TRBD1 (6 bases). V shed 8 bases and J shed 4 bases, with 11 bases lying between them. CDR1 is WSHSY and CDR2 is SAAADI in the germline V gene. The CDR3 sequence is 12 residues long. The chain's CDR3 is CASSDSSYGYTF. The CDR3 bases are TGCGCCAGCTCGGACAGTAGCTATGGCTACACCTTC.

The rearrangement uses TRBV14 and TRBJ1-2, with 9 nucleotides matching TRBD1. The ends lost 1 base at V and 4 bases at J; junction bases unmatched: 1. Germline CDR1 and CDR2: SGHDN and FVKESK. The CDR3 consists of 14 residues. This chain's CDR3 is CASSQGTGAYGYTF. As DNA, the CDR3 is TGTGCCAGCAGCCAAGGGACAGGGGCCTATGGCTACACCTTC.

This clone was seen more than once but under ten times. This chain links TRBV12-5 with TRBJ2-1, with TRBD2 identical over 8 bases. This CDR3 region has 14 residues. Per the germline V gene, CDR1 is LGHNT and CDR2 is FRNRAP. The CDR3: CASRREGIHNEQFF. The DNA for the CDR3 is TGTGCCAGCCGACGGGAGGGAATTCACAATGAGCAGTTCTTC.

This chain connects TRBV19 to TRBJ2-2; D unresolved. From germline, CDR1 is LNHDA and CDR2 SQIVND (reference sequence). V was clipped by 2 bases and J by 1 base, with 8 bases between them. The CDR3 consists of 15 residues. The CDR3 nucleotides read TGTGCCAGTAGTATACGTGTCCGGAACACCGGGGAGCTGTTTTTT. It yields the protein CASSIRVRNTGELFF.

This clone was seen a few times. The CDR3 reads CASSYGEPSYNEQFF. The CDR3 coding sequence is TGTGCCAGCAGTTACGGGGAGCCCTCCTACAATGAGCAGTTCTTC. The rearrangement joins TRBV6-8 to TRBJ2-1; TRBD2 is a possible D gene (5 bases). The V gene lost 2 bases and the J gene lost 0 bases, with 8 bases spanning the gap. In germline, CDR1 is MNHGY, CDR2 SAAAGT. The CDR3 runs 15 residues.

The chain combines TRBV19 with TRBJ1-5; no clear D. This CDR3 contains 14 residues. Trimming stripped 8 bases from V and 0 bases from J, with 11 bases between. Per germline, CDR1 LNHDA and CDR2 SQIVND (reference sequence). CDR3 in amino acids: CASGVGYSNQPQHF. CDR3 coding DNA: TGTGCCAGTGGCGTCGGGTATAGCAATCAGCCCCAGCATTTT.

This chain links TRBV29-1 with TRBJ2-5, with D possibly matching TRBD2 (6 bases). The CDR3 runs 14 residues. Germline CDR1 and CDR2: SQVTM and ANQGSEA. Trimming left V 2 bases short and J 4 bases short, with 14 bases between. CDR3 protein: CSVESGGRPETQYF. CDR3 DNA sequence: TGCAGCGTTGAATCCGGGGGACGGCCAGAGACCCAGTACTTC.

The chain couples TRBV6-8 to TRBJ1-6; 7 nucleotides align to TRBD1. This CDR3 spans 12 amino acids. V dropped 6 bases and J dropped 9; count of bases not matched to a gene: 2. Germline V lookup: CDR1 MNHGY, CDR2 SAAAGT. The CDR3, as DNA: TGTGCCAGCAGGACAGGGAGTTCACCCCTCCACTTT. Translation gives CASRTGSSPLHF.

The chain recombines TRBV6-8 with TRBJ1-5; D may be TRBD1 (5 bases). The CDR3 loop spans 16 amino acids. The ends were cut back, 7 bases at V and 1 base at J, with 17 bases in the middle. Per the germline V gene, CDR1 is MNHGY and CDR2 is SAAAGT. The CDR3 coding sequence is TGTGCCAGCACCCGGGGGGAGGGCCCCAGCAATCAGCCCCAGCATTTT. Translation: CASTRGEGPSNQPQHF.

This chain links TRBV6-8 with TRBJ2-1; 7 bases are shared with TRBD1. The CDR3 extends over 18 amino acids. Germline CDR1 reads MNHGY; CDR2 reads SAAAGT. V was clipped by 4 bases and J by 0 bases; unmatched bases: 12. DNA for the CDR3: TGTGCCAGCAGTTCTGAAACCCCAGGGGGTGTCTCCTACAATGAGCAGTTCTTC. Encoded protein: CASSSETPGGVSYNEQFF.

This sequence joins TRBV11-3 and TRBJ2-5, with D tentatively TRBD2 (5 bases). The length of the CDR3 is 15 residues. CDR1 SGHNT and CDR2 YENEEA come from the germline V gene. V was pared by 1 base and J by 4 bases, with 13 bases between. CDR3 protein: CASSLVTGKGETQYF. The CDR3 DNA follows: TGTGCCAGCAGCTTAGTGACCGGGAAGGGAGAGACCCAGTACTTC.

In its sample, this clone was seen a few times. This chain links TRBV15 with TRBJ2-6; D gene unclear. The CDR3 is 15 residues long. Germline CDR1 LNHNV, CDR2 YYDKDF (reference sequence). The V end lost 0 bases, the J end lost 0 bases, and 3 bases lay between the germline ends. The CDR3 DNA is TGTGCCACCAGCAGAGATAACTCTGGGGCCAACGTCCTGACTTTC. It is translated as CATSRDNSGANVLTF.

The table lists this clone with a few counts. The chain employs TRBV6-8 and TRBJ2-1; 8 bases agree with TRBD2. Losses at the gene ends were 0 bases for V and 5 bases for J; bases not matched to a gene: 6. CDR1 is MNHGY, CDR2 SAAAGT, per germline. CDR3 length: 16 residues. The CDR3 DNA reads TGTGCCAGCAGTTACTCGTGGGTAGCGGGAAACAATGAGCAGTTCTTC. Translated: CASSYSWVAGNNEQFF.

This clone has a handful of counts. The chain employs TRBV11-3 and TRBJ2-2; 8 bases are shared with TRBD1. The CDR3 length is 15 residues. V dropped 5 bases and J dropped 3; count of bases not matched to a gene: 5. Germline lookup yields CDR1 SGHNT and CDR2 YENEEA. The CDR3 reads CASSPGTGYTGELFF. The CDR3 coding sequence is TGTGCCAGCAGCCCCGGGACAGGCTACACCGGGGAGCTGTTTTTT.

The chain recombines TRBV1 with TRBJ2-7; the table calls TRBD2, which could not be checked here. TRBV1 is given as a pseudogene. The CDR3 loop spans 16 amino acids. The CDR3 sequence is CASSKTAGTPSYEQYF. The CDR3 DNA is TGCGCCAGCAGCAAAACGGCCGGGACTCCGTCCTACGAGCAGTACTTC.

The DNA for the CDR3 is TGCGCCAGCAGCTTGGGAGGACCCACACAGACCGGGGAGCTGTTTTTT. Its translation is CASSLGGPTQTGELFF. V usage is TRBV5-1 and J usage is TRBJ2-2, with D uncertain. The CDR3 is 16 residues long. Deletions cut 0 bases from V and 5 bases from J, with 14 bases between. Germline values: CDR1 SGHRS, CDR2 YFSETQ.

This clone was seen a few times. The chain uses TRBV9 and TRBJ2-7; no clear D. The CDR3 is 12 residues long. Between the trimmed V and J ends, which lost 5 bases and 5 bases, there was a span of 11 bases. Germline V lookup: CDR1 SGDLS, CDR2 YYNGEE. The CDR3 DNA follows: TGTGCCAGCAGTGAAGAGTTCGACGAGCAGTACTTC. Translation: CASSEEFDEQYF. Combining the CDR3 with reference TRBV9 and TRBJ2-7 gives the whole variable domain DSGVTQTPKHLITATGQRVTLRCSPRSGDLSVYWYQQSLDQGLQFLIQYYNGEERAKGNILERFSAQQFPDLHSELNLSSLELGDSALYFCASSEEFDEQYFGPGTRLTVT.

In its sample, this clone is medium-sized (0.01 to 0.1%). The rearrangement links TRBV9 to TRBJ2-5; 11 bases match TRBD1. With V trimmed by 4 bases and J by 4 bases, 9 bases remained unmatched. The germline V gene encodes CDR1 SGDLS and CDR2 YYNGEE. This CDR3 region has 16 residues. CDR3 bases: TGTGCCAGCAGCCCTATAGGGACAGGGGGATCAGAGACCCAGTACTTC. Translating it yields CASSPIGTGGSETQYF. The full variable domain, rest sourced from reference TRBV9 and TRBJ2-5, is DSGVTQTPKHLITATGQRVTLRCSPRSGDLSVYWYQQSLDQGLQFLIQYYNGEERAKGNILERFSAQQFPDLHSELNLSSLELGDSALYFCASSPIGTGGSETQYFGPGTRLLVL.

This clone was observed a handful of times. V gene TRBV7-5 combines with J gene TRBJ2-5; no DNA check was done on the table's D call, TRBD1. TRBV7-5 is given as a pseudogene. The CDR3 is made up of 15 amino acids. The chain's CDR3 is CASSLGDRGAETQYF. CDR3 nucleotides: TGTGCCAGCAGCTTGGGGGACAGGGGTGCAGAGACCCAGTACTTC.

The chain carries TRBV11-3 and TRBJ2-1; 8 bases are shared with TRBD1. CDR1 and CDR2 (germline): SGHNT, YENEEA. The ends lost 5 bases at V and 7 bases at J; junction bases unmatched: 13. The CDR3 consists of 16 residues. In DNA, the CDR3 is TGTGCCAGCAGCGCCCGACAGGGGAATATGTTGAATGAGCAGTTCTTC. It is translated as CASSARQGNMLNEQFF.

This clone was counted between two and nine times. The V and J genes are TRBV14 and TRBJ2-1; TRBD2 matches at 11 bases. This CDR3 region has 18 residues. CDR1 SGHDN and CDR2 FVKESK come from the germline V gene. V shed 4 bases and J 6 bases; nucleotides not matched to a gene: 14. CDR3 sequence: CASSRNGLAGPLGNEQFF. CDR3 in DNA: TGTGCCAGCAGCCGTAACGGACTAGCGGGCCCACTAGGCAATGAGCAGTTCTTC.

V and J are TRBV11-3 and TRBJ2-3, with D unclear. This CDR3 is 16 amino acids long. The V gene lost 4 bases and the J gene lost 1 base, with 15 bases spanning the gap. Germline V gene data show CDR1 as SGHNT and CDR2 as YENEEA. The CDR3: CASSSEARRGTDTQYF. CDR3 nucleotides: TGTGCCAGCAGCTCGGAAGCCAGGCGCGGCACAGATACGCAGTATTTT.

The chain employs TRBV6-8 and TRBJ1-1, with no clear D. V gave up 10 bases and J gave up 5 bases, with 14 bases separating them. Germline CDR1 and CDR2: MNHGY and SAAAGT. The CDR3 is 12 amino acids. The CDR3 DNA follows: TGTGCCATCACGGCGGGAGGGACTGAAGCTTTCTTT. Translating gives CAITAGGTEAFF.

This sequence joins TRBV6-8 and TRBJ2-7; D gene unclear. Trimming took 6 bases from V and 3 from J, leaving 12 bases between them. CDR3 length equals 13 residues. CDR1 is MNHGY, CDR2 SAAAGT, per germline. The CDR3 loop is CASSPTTYYEQYF. In nucleotides, the CDR3 is TGTGCCAGCAGCCCCACTACCTACTACGAGCAGTACTTC.

A few counts support this clone. The chain recombines TRBV30 with TRBJ1-2, with no clear D. V was cut by 4 bases and J by 8 bases, with 23 bases left in between. The CDR3 is 15 residues long. Germline CDR1 GTSNPN, CDR2 SVGIG (reference sequence). The CDR3 spells CAWNHGWGDLGGYTF. CDR3 bases: TGTGCCTGGAACCACGGGTGGGGAGACTTGGGGGGCTACACCTTC.